Here is one T cell receptor (beta chain) with its context. Its target is not known. These data are taken from a study of somatic mutations in cytotoxic T cells in rheumatoid arthritis. Study information: Patients gave 30 ml EDTA peripheral blood immediately after diagnosis, prior to starting treatment. Sorted by flow to nearly 100% purity were some V beta antibody-stained T-cell populations, including V beta1+ cells sequenced for TCRB.

The V and J ends lost 1 base and 3 bases respectively, with 24 bases between them. CDR1 and CDR2 (germline): MGHRA, YSYEKL. This CDR3 contains 19 residues. Study-wide results and limits: Healthy controls showed no age-related rise in CD8+ clonality, whereas rheumatoid arthritis patients did.

Original data processing: Published virus-specific TCRB sequences found rare matches among patient CD8+ clones larger than 1%. Profiled with immunoSEQ multiplex PCR; TCRdb holds only in-frame clones, not every one. V and J calls and clone size are given by that table; D and trimming were obtained from the DNA. This sample has 21,000 or so clones; roughly 80% occur once, and the top ten carry 3.8%. This chain uses TRBV4-1 with TRBJ1-1, with D possibly TRBD1 on 6 matching bases. This receptor was obtained from an adult with rheumatoid arthritis. The sequenced sample was CD8+ T cells sorted from blood. CDR3 amino acids: CASSQGEPQGLGRDTEAFF. The CDR3 coding sequence is TGCGCCAGCAGCCAAGGGGAACCCCAGGGGCTGGGGAGGGACACTGAAGCTTTCTTT.